Here is one T cell receptor (beta chain) with its context. Only one count was recorded for this clone. Its antigen has not been determined. No base-level quality is on record; no much larger clone is a single base apart. TCRbeta CDR3 regions were amplified from genomic DNA using the immunoSEQ Assay, a bias-controlled multiplex PCR. In the authors' own workflow: Nucleated cell counts per sample were estimated from amplification of reference gene primers within the assay. To quantify the absolute abundance of each unique TCRbeta CDR3 rearrangement, sequence reads were collapsed and filtered. For each sample, productive Simpson clonality was calculated as the square root of Simpson's diversity index across productive rearrangements. TCRdb stores this immuneACCESS table with in-frame sequences only. Part of the clones is absent; in the studies checked, under half of the shortfall reflects unresolved V genes, and no reason is known for the rest. D and trimming come from the DNA, and the V and J calls and clone size come from that table. The table for this sample lists approximately 160,000 clones; almost 85% of them were counted only once. Jointly, the top ten make up 12% to 15% of the sample.

The data were obtained in a study of blood T cell repertoires in COVID-19 (dated by TCRdb to the early 2020s). With respect to the entire study: Samples covering the acute and convalescent phases of COVID-19 were provided by collaborators in the United States, Italy and Spain. The dataset comprised deeply sampled blood TCRbeta repertoires from subjects exposed to, actively infected with, or recovered from COVID-19. Sample metadata almost always included a de-identified subject ID, COVID-19 status, age in years and sex. The material from the prospective study consisted of cDNA or gDNA derived from T cells, B-cell-depleted T cells, or PBMCs. Samples were obtained from the ongoing ImmuneRACE study (first 160 participants) and from about 1,300 subjects provided by 6 global collaborators. The repertoires were made available in a free public database intended to serve as a resource for research on the immune response to SARS-CoV-2. HLA class I and class II types, where available, came from metadata supplied by the sample provider rather than from assay-based typing. Overall study results and their limits: The quantity of clinical and demographic metadata differed by source and by participant and was supplied without curation.

Each collaborating institution followed its own protocols to collect whole blood in K2EDTA tubes. For TCRbeta analysis, collaborators shipped samples as frozen whole blood, isolated PBMCs, or DNA extracted from either of those sample types. From the cysteine through the phenylalanine, the CDR3 covers 14 amino acids. Of all the DNA, just the CDR3 is kept, 42 bases in frame from base 1. V is clipped by 4 bases and J by 0 bases, and the sequence between their germline boundaries is 8 bases long. CDR1 is given as LNHDA and CDR2 as SQIVND, both from the germline V gene (reference sequence). Sequencing was carried out using peripheral blood. The chain links TRBV19 with TRBJ2-3; the D gene is possibly TRBD1, with 5 bases matching. The receptor comes from a young man with active or convalescent COVID-19. For the CDR3, the sequence is CASSRQGSTDTQYF. Read as DNA, the sequence is TGTGCCAGTAGTAGGCAGGGTAGCACAGATACGCAGTATTTT.